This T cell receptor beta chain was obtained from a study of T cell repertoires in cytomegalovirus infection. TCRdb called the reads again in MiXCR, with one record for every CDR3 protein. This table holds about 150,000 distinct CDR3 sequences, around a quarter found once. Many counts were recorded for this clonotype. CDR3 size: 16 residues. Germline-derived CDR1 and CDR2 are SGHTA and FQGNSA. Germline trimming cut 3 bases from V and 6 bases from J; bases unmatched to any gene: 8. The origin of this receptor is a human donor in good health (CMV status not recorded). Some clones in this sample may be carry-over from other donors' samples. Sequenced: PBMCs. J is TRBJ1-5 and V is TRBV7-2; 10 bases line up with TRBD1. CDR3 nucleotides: TGTGCCAGCAGCTTGTCGACAGGGGGCGCAGTTCAGCCCCAGCATTTT. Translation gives CASSLSTGGAVQPQHF.